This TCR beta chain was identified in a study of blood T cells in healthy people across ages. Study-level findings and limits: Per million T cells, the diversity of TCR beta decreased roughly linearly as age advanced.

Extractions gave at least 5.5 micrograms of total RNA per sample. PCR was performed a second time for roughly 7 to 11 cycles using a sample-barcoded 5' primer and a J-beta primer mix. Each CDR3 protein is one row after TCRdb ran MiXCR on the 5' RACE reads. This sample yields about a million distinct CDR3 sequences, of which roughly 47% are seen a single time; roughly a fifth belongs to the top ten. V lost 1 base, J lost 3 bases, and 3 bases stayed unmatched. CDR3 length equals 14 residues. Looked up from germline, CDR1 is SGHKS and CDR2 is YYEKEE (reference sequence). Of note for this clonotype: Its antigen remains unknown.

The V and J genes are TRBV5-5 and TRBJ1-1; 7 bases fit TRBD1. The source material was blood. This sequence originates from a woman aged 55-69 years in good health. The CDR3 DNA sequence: TGTGCCAGCAGCTTGCGGGACAGATACACTGAAGCTTTCTTT. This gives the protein CASSLRDRYTEAFF.